This TCR beta chain was sequenced in a study of identical twins. Whole-study findings and limits: Out-of-frame alpha sequences shared by twins were enriched for low generation probability.

Ten or more counts support this clonotype. Its antigen is still unknown. Unique molecular identifiers were present on the cDNA, which also gained a universal primer site by template switching. TCRdb fed the 5' RACE reads into MiXCR, producing one record per CDR3 protein. The sample lists around 1.7 million distinct CDR3 sequences, less than 40% seen once, with 0.27% in the top ten. From germline, CDR1 is DFQATT and CDR2 SNEGSKA (reference sequence). This CDR3 has 12 residues. The sequenced sample consisted of cord blood. This receptor was identified in a newborn girl in good health. The V call is TRBV20-1, the J call TRBJ2-7; 11 bases align to TRBD1. CDR3 sequence: CRIGTGGYEQYF. The DNA of the CDR3 is TGCAGGATAGGGACAGGGGGCTACGAGCAGTACTTC.